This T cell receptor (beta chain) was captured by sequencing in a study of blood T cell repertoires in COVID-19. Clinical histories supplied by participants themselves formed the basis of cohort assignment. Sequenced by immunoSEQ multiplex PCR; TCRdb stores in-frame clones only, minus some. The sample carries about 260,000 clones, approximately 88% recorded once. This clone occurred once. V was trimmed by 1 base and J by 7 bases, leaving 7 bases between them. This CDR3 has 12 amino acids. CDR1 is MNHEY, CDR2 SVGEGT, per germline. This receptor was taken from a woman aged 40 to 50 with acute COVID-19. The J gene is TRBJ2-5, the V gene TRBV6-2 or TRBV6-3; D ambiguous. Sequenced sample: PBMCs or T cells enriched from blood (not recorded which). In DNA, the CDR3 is TGTGCCAGCAGTTACTTATACGGGACCCAGTACTTC. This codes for CASSYLYGTQYF.